The sequence of this TCR beta chain was determined in a study of blood T cell repertoires in COVID-19. This CDR3 is built from 15 residues. Sequencing was performed with immunoSEQ multiplex PCR; in TCRdb, only in-frame clones are kept and a portion is missing. This table holds 110,000 to 150,000 clones, 80% to 90% found once. Sequenced material: peripheral blood. The rearrangement joins TRBV21-1 to TRBJ2-7; the table's D call, TRBD2, has no DNA check behind it. TRBV21-1 is noted as a pseudogene. This clonotype was sampled from a woman aged 50 to 60 with acute or convalescent COVID-19. This CDR3 reads CASSRDWSYTDEQYF. CDR3 bases: TGTGCCAGCAGCAGGGACTGGTCCTATACTGACGAGCAGTACTTC.